Listed below are T cell receptor beta chains from one sample, sequenced in a study of T cell responses to AZD1222 COVID-19 vaccine. Assay used: immunoSEQ multiplex PCR; TCRdb lists only in-frame clones, some missing. The table shows approximately 110,000 clones, with roughly 84% occurring only once. Sequenced material: peripheral blood, taken on day 0 of AZD1222 vaccination. Receptor source: an adult in good health. Both conserved end residues are part of each CDR3. The D gene is left open where the match is weak.

V	D	length	J	CDR3
TRBV3-1/TRBV3-2	NA	13	TRBJ2-3	CASISGGSDTQYF
TRBV7-8	TRBD1	14	TRBJ2-7	CASSPGTGDYEQYF
TRBV27	TRBD1	24	TRBJ1-2	CASSLRDRGRVGTGGAWDEYGYTF
TRBV6-1	NA	13	TRBJ2-3	CASSEAPRDTQYF
TRBV28	TRBD1	15	TRBJ1-6	CASSSGDRRISPLHF
TRBV30	TRBD2	17	TRBJ2-5	CAWTGSTATSGGETQYF
TRBV2	NA	13	TRBJ1-5	CASREWSNQPQHF
TRBV2	TRBD2	13	TRBJ2-2	CASSGLAAGELFF
TRBV29-1	NA	13	TRBJ2-3	CSVGSGDAGTQYF
TRBV6-5	NA	13	TRBJ1-1	CASSYSNPAEAFF
TRBV6-5	NA	16	TRBJ1-2	CASSYSPGVPGYGYTF
TRBV19	TRBD1	14	TRBJ2-2	CASNDRGLTGELFF
TRBV7-6	NA	15	TRBJ1-3	CASSPRRDSGNTIYF
TRBV7-8	NA	13	TRBJ2-7	CASSSQGASEQYF
TRBV5-5	TRBD1	15	TRBJ2-5	CASSLDRGVQETQYF
TRBV11-3	NA	14	TRBJ2-1	CASSPLRGYNEQFF
TRBV2	NA	13	TRBJ2-5	CASSDLLQETQYF
TRBV19	TRBD2	15	TRBJ2-7	CASSPAGSGSVEQYF
TRBV6-5	TRBD2	14	TRBJ2-1	CASSYSAGRGEQFF
TRBV19	NA	14	TRBJ1-6	CAGNTRDPASPLHF
TRBV25-1	NA	13	TRBJ1-6	CASSSGANSPLHF
TRBV30	NA	12	TRBJ1-6	CAWSGGNSPLHF
TRBV15	NA	13	TRBJ2-7	CATSRDSGGEQYF
TRBV10-3	TRBD2	14	TRBJ2-2	CAISSERESGELFF
TRBV2	NA	13	TRBJ2-2	CAGAGAKFGELFF
TRBV5-1	NA	13	TRBJ2-5	CASSLGSGETQYF
TRBV11-3	NA	14	TRBJ2-5	CASSSSGVQETQYF
TRBV15	TRBD1	14	TRBJ2-7	CATSARTGGLEQYF
TRBV27	NA	11	TRBJ2-7	CASSQGYEQYF
TRBV18	NA	15	TRBJ2-5	CASSPPTGSVETQYF
TRBV3-1/TRBV3-2	TRBD2	14	TRBJ2-7	CASSPTSGRYEQYF
TRBV24-1	NA	16	TRBJ2-3	CATSDGGRGFTDTQYF
TRBV7-7	NA	16	TRBJ1-3	CASSLGRGGDGNTIYF
TRBV27	NA	14	TRBJ2-1	CASSSTPQGGQQFF
TRBV19	NA	14	TRBJ2-2	CASSGRTASGELFF
TRBV5-6	TRBD2	17	TRBJ2-5	CASSSWGLAGVRETQYF
TRBV5-1	NA	16	TRBJ2-7	CASSSRVTGSSYEQYF
TRBV27	TRBD1	16	TRBJ2-7	CASSNSQGAISYEQYF
TRBV11-1	NA	14	TRBJ2-7	CASSYVGGVYEQYF
TRBV11-2	NA	16	TRBJ2-1	CASSPPGAATYNEQFF
TRBV6-6	NA	16	TRBJ1-4	CASSYSAQAKNEKLFF
TRBV4-1	NA	18	TRBJ2-3	CASSRTPDVGSSTDTQYF
TRBV5-1	TRBD1	17	TRBJ1-6	CASSFYTRGQSNSPLHF
TRBV20-1	NA	16	TRBJ1-1	CSASPTGLRVNTEAFF
TRBV6-2/TRBV6-3	TRBD2	15	TRBJ2-1	CASSGTSGRITQQFF
TRBV9	NA	15	TRBJ1-2	CASGVGVLPRYGYTF
TRBV4-1	TRBD1	14	TRBJ1-6	CASSRDRGNSPLHF
TRBV12-3/TRBV12-4	NA	12	TRBJ2-7	CASKSGDYEQYF
TRBV5-4	NA	14	TRBJ1-3	CASTLGGSGNTIYF
TRBV6-5	NA	13	TRBJ1-1	CASSYRGGGRAFF
TRBV7-3	TRBD2	16	TRBJ2-5	CASSLGLAGGGETQYF
TRBV30	TRBD2	14	TRBJ2-3	CAWSVAGATDTQYF
TRBV5-1	NA	14	TRBJ1-3	CASSSSGVGNTIYF
TRBV4-1	TRBD1	21	TRBJ1-1	CASSQVIPRTGSQGKNTEAFF
TRBV27	TRBD1	14	TRBJ2-7	CASSSRTGGGEQYF
TRBV2	TRBD2	16	TRBJ2-3	CASSLTSGGAADTQYF
TRBV30	NA	14	TRBJ1-1	CAWSVYLMNTEAFF